This T cell receptor (beta chain) was observed in a study of sequential checkpoint blockade in melanoma. TCRdb's copy holds only in-frame clones and misses some; the assay was immunoSEQ multiplex PCR. Seen here are about 11,000 clones, roughly 51% observed once, and the top ten hold about a sixth. This sample's treatment: randomized to nivolumab then ipilimumab (arm A) or the reverse (arm B). PBMC sorting kept live CD3+CD8+ cells without CD19 or CD56. This TCR came from a human donor with melanoma. The material was CD8+ T cells sorted from blood (inferred from file names), obtained from a patient given nivolumab and ipilimumab in sequence.

The chain's CDR3 is CASRRGTSGSNEQFF. The CDR3 DNA sequence: TGTGCCAGCAGGAGGGGGACTAGCGGGAGCAATGAGCAGTTCTTC. The chain carries TRBV27 and TRBJ2-1; 14 nucleotides align to TRBD2. The length of the CDR3 is 15 residues. J lost 6 bases, V lost 6 bases, and 4 bases had no gene match. Germline V gene sequence: CDR1 MNHEY, CDR2 SMNVEV (reference sequence).